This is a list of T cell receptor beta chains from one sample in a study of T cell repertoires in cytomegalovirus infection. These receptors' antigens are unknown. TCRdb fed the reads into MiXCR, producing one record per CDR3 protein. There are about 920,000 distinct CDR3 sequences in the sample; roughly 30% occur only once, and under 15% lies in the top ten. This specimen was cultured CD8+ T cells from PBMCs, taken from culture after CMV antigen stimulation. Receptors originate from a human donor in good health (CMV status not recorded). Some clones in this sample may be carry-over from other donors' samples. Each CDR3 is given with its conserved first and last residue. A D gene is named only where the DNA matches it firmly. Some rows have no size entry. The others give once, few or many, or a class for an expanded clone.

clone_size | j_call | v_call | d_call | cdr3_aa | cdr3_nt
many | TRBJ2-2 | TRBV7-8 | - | CASSLGSWHPNTGELFF | TGTGCCAGCAGCTTAGGATCGTGGCACCCGAACACCGGGGAGCTGTTTTTT
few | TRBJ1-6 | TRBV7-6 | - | CASSLAGGGKSPLHF | TGTGCCAGCAGCTTAGCGGGCGGGGGGAAGTCACCCCTCCACTTT
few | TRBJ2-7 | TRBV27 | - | CASSPHSRPLEQYF | TGTGCCAGCAGTCCCCATAGCAGGCCCCTCGAGCAGTACTTC
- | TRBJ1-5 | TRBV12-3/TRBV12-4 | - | CASSLDEGHLHQPQHF | TGTGCCAGCAGTTTAGACGAGGGGCACCTCCATCAGCCCCAGCATTTT
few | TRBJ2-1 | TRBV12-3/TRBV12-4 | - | CASSPGEGASYNEQFF | TGTGCCAGCAGTCCGGGGGAGGGGGCCTCCTACAATGAGCAGTTCTTC
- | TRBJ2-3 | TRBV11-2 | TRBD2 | CASSVGGAGGPDMQYF | TGTGCGAGCAGCGTAGGGGGAGCGGGGGGGCCAGATATGCAGTATTTT
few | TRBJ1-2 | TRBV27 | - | CASRDSSYGYTF | TGTGCCAGCAGGGACAGTTCCTATGGCTACACCTTC
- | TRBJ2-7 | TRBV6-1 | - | CASIYVGRSGDEQYF | TGTGCCAGCATTTATGTTGGACGGTCGGGCGACGAGCAGTACTTC
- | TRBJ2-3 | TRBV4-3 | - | CASSQGAGGPADTQYF | TGCGCCAGCAGCCAAGGGGCAGGGGGGCCCGCAGATACGCAGTATTTT
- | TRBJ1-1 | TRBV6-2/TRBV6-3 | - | CASKWTTNTEAFF | TGTGCCAGCAAATGGACGACGAACACTGAAGCTTTCTTT
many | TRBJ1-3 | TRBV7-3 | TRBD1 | CASSLFPGGSGNTIYF | TGTGCCAGCAGCTTATTCCCAGGGGGCTCTGGAAACACCATATATTTT
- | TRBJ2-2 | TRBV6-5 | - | CASSYQGRTGELFF | TGTGCCAGCAGTTATCAGGGTCGGACCGGGGAGCTGTTTTTT
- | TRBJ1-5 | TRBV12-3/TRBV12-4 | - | CASSLTFPGDQPQHF | TGTGCCAGCAGTTTAACGTTCCCAGGAGATCAGCCCCAGCATTTT
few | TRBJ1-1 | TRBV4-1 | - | CASSHRGTVNTEAFF | TGCGCCAGCAGCCACCGCGGGACGGTGAACACTGAAGCTTTCTTT
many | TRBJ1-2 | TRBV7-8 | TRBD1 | CASSPMRYPVPGQGGGPYGYTF | TGTGCCAGCAGCCCTATGAGATATCCGGTTCCGGGACAGGGAGGGGGCCCCTATGGCTACACCTTC
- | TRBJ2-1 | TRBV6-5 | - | CASPKRGRSEQFF | TGTGCCAGTCCGAAAAGGGGTAGGAGTGAGCAGTTCTTC
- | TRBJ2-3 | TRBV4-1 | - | CASSQDPPGLSMGTDTQYF | TGTGCCAGCAGCCAAGATCCCCCCGGGCTTAGCATGGGAACAGATACGCAGTATTTT
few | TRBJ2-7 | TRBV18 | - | CASPFIGRNYEQYF | TGTGCCAGCCCATTCATAGGGCGGAACTACGAGCAGTACTTC
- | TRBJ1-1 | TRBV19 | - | CASSIWDLGTEAFF | TGTGCCAGTAGTATCTGGGACTTGGGCACTGAAGCTTTCTTT
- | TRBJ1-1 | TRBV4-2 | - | CASSRDMWPAGNTEAFF | TGTGCCAGCAGCCGAGATATGTGGCCCGCGGGGAACACTGAAGCTTTCTTT
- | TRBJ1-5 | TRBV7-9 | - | CASSEGSSNQPQHF | TGTGCCAGCAGCGAGGGTTCTAGCAATCAGCCCCAGCATTTT
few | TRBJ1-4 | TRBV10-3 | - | CAISAKGAEKLFF | TGTGCCATCAGTGCGAAAGGGGCCGAAAAACTGTTTTTT
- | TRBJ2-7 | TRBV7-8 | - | CASSLGLTGSPYF | TGTGCCAGCAGCTTAGGGCTTACAGGGTCTCCGTACTTC
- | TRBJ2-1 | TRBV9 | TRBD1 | CASSLLAGQGVNNEQFF | TGTGCCAGCAGCCTTCTAGCGGGACAGGGGGTAAACAATGAGCAGTTCTTC
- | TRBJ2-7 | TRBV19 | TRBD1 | CASSIIGTGGYREQYF | TGTGCCAGTAGTATAATAGGGACAGGGGGTTATCGCGAGCAGTACTTC
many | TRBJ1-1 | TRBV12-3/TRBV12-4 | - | CASRKPGNTEAFF | TGTGCCAGCAGGAAACCAGGGAACACTGAAGCTTTCTTT
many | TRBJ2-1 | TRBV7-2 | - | CASSLAGRGNEQFF | TGTGCCAGCAGCTTAGCCGGCAGAGGCAATGAGCAGTTCTTC
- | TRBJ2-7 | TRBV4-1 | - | CASSQDLFERSYEQYF | TGCGCCAGCAGCCAAGATCTTTTCGAAAGATCCTACGAGCAGTACTTC
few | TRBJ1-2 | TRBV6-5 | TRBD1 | CASSYKDRADNYGYTF | TGTGCCAGCAGTTACAAGGACAGGGCGGATAACTATGGCTACACCTTC
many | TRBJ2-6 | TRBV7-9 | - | CASSLGYGVGANVLTF | TGTGCCAGCAGCTTAGGGTACGGGGTCGGGGCCAACGTCCTGACTTTC
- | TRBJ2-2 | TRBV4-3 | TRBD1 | CASRGQGRYTGELFF | TGCGCCAGCAGGGGACAGGGGCGATACACCGGGGAGCTGTTTTTT
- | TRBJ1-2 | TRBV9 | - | CASSVGDGDGYTF | TGTGCCAGCAGCGTAGGGGACGGGGACGGCTACACCTTC
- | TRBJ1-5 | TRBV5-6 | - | CASSLLTGDYSNQPQHF | TGTGCCAGCAGCTTGTTGACAGGAGATTATAGCAATCAGCCCCAGCATTTT
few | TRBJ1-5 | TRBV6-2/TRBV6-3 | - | CASSYLAGGGILNQPQHF | TGTGCCAGCAGTTACTTGGCCGGAGGGGGGATACTCAATCAGCCCCAGCATTTT
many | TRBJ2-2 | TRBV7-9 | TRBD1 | CASSSPGGTGELFF | TGTGCCAGCAGCTCGCCAGGGGGCACCGGGGAGCTGTTTTTT
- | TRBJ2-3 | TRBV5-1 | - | CASSSRFIGTDTQYF | TGCGCCAGCAGTTCCCGGTTCATCGGCACAGATACGCAGTATTTT
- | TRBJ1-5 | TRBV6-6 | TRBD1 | CASSRQQGSQPQHF | TGTGCCAGCAGTCGACAACAGGGGAGCCAGCCCCAGCATTTT
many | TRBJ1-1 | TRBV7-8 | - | CASSLAWGPTEAFF | TGTGCCAGCAGCTTAGCGTGGGGGCCGACTGAAGCTTTCTTT
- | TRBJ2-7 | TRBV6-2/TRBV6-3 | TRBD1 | CASTGQGIYEQYF | TGTGCCAGCACCGGACAGGGGATATACGAGCAGTACTTC
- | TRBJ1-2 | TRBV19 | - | CAAGSNYGYTF | TGTGCCGCCGGCTCTAACTATGGCTACACCTTC
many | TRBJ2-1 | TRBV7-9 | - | CASSFPSARGLTDEQFF | TGTGCCAGCAGCTTCCCCTCCGCCCGCGGGCTTACCGATGAGCAGTTCTTC
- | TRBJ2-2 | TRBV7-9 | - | CASGRGGTGELFF | TGTGCCAGCGGCAGGGGTGGAACCGGGGAGCTGTTTTTT
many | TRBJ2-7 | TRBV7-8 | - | CASSLNGASASDEQYF | TGTGCCAGCAGCTTAAACGGCGCCAGTGCCTCGGACGAGCAGTACTTC
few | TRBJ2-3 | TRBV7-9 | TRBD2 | CASSLFPPLTSGGPPDTQYF | TGTGCCAGCAGCTTATTCCCCCCCCTGACTAGCGGGGGGCCCCCAGATACGCAGTATTTT
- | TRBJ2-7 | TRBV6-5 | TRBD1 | CANSHQTGAYEQYF | TGTGCCAACAGTCACCAGACAGGGGCCTACGAGCAGTACTTC
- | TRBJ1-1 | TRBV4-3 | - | CASSQVGGRADTEAFF | TGCGCCAGCAGCCAAGTGGGGGGCAGGGCGGACACTGAAGCTTTCTTT
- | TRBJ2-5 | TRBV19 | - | CASSIVSDQETQYF | TGTGCCAGTAGTATAGTTAGCGATCAAGAGACCCAGTACTTC
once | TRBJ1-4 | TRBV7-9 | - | CASTSFDRYNEKLFF | TGTGCCAGCACCTCCTTCGACAGGTATAATGAAAAACTGTTTTTT
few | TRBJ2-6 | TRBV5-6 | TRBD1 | CASSLADRALSGANVLTF | TGTGCCAGCAGCTTGGCCGACAGGGCGCTCTCTGGGGCCAACGTCCTGACTTTC
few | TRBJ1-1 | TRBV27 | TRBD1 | CASNTPGGGEAFF | TGTGCCAGCAATACCCCAGGGGGCGGTGAAGCTTTCTTT
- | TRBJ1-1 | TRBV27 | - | CASSSSEFTEAFF | TGTGCCAGCAGTTCGTCAGAGTTCACTGAAGCTTTCTTT
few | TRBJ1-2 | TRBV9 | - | CASSGYRGEGYTF | TGTGCCAGCAGCGGCTACCGAGGGGAGGGCTACACCTTC
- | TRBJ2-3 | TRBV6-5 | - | CASRDLSTPTDTQYF | TGTGCCAGCAGGGACTTGAGTACTCCCACAGATACGCAGTATTTT
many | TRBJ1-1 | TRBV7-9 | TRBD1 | CASSEYTGGNTEAFF | TGTGCCAGCAGCGAATACACAGGGGGCAATACTGAAGCTTTCTTT
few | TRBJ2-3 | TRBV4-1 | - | CASSQARGADTQYF | TGCGCCAGCAGCCAAGCTAGGGGGGCGGATACGCAGTATTTT
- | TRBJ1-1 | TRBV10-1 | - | CASSEGLLGTEAFF | TGCGCCAGCAGTGAGGGGTTATTGGGCACTGAAGCTTTCTTT